This TCR beta chain originates from a study of blood T cell repertoires in COVID-19. Study context: Sites in the United States, Italy and Spain provided acute and convalescent COVID-19 samples. The cDNA or gDNA used as material had been derived from T cells, B-cell-depleted T cells, or PBMCs.

This clone was seen only once. CDR1 is KGHDR and CDR2 is SFDVKD in the germline V gene. V was trimmed by 7 bases and J by 1 base, leaving 9 bases between them. CDR3 length: 13 amino acids. Original processing methods: Nucleated cell number was recorded as an estimate derived from reference gene primer amplification. Produced via immunoSEQ multiplex PCR; TCRdb's table is partial and in-frame only. V and J calls and clone size come straight from that table; D and trimming were deduced from the DNA. Here the sample spans approximately 92,000 clones, 82% being singletons. The sample was peripheral blood. The chain couples TRBV24-1 to TRBJ1-1; possible D gene TRBD1, 5 bases. This TCR was recovered from a man older than 75 with acute or convalescent COVID-19. CDR3 region: CATSRGGNTEAFF. In DNA form, the CDR3 reads TGTGCCACCAGCCGGGGGGGGAACACTGAAGCTTTCTTT.